A selection of T cell receptor beta chains follows, all from one sample in a study of blood T cells in healthy people across ages. One entry per CDR3 protein, called by TCRdb with MiXCR from the 5' RACE reads. The sample includes around 710,000 distinct CDR3 sequences, 43% of them seen just once. Input material: blood. These receptors came from an older woman in good health. Each CDR3 is given with its conserved first and last residue. The size field is filled for only some rows; it gives once, few, many or a size class.

len,abundance,j_gene,v_gene,CDR3aa
16,.,TRBJ2-7,TRBV14,CASSQVGSGGAYEQYF
16,.,TRBJ1-1,TRBV5-1,CASSLARDRVNMEAFF
14,.,TRBJ1-2,TRBV9,CVSSSIREGQGYTF
19,few,TRBJ2-1,TRBV6-1,CASTPGQGWISGRRNEQFF
15,few,TRBJ1-2,TRBV12-3/TRBV12-4,CASSITPDSPYGYTF
13,.,TRBJ2-7,TRBV7-6,CASSSAQYNEQYF
16,.,TRBJ2-2,TRBV12-3/TRBV12-4,CASSSYRGLNTGELFF
14,many,TRBJ2-7,TRBV6-4,CASRGTPPLYEQYF
16,.,TRBJ2-1,TRBV3-1,CASSQGSSVPYNEQFF
19,.,TRBJ2-1,TRBV7-2,CASSLVGLAGGGSYNEQFF
16,few,TRBJ2-5,TRBV12-3/TRBV12-4,CASSLGDRGFRETQYF
14,few,TRBJ2-7,TRBV12-3/TRBV12-4,CASSFVDSSYEQYF
15,many,TRBJ2-1,TRBV3-1,CASGTSGTRNNEQFF
14,.,TRBJ1-3,TRBV3-1,CASSQGMTGNTIYF
13,.,.,TRBV27,CASSAFLSNEQYF
14,.,TRBJ2-7,TRBV7-9,CASGMTSGGYEQYF
15,.,TRBJ2-3,TRBV7-3,CASSLLAGGADTQYF
13,many,TRBJ2-3,TRBV21-1,CASSTGTTATQYF
13,few,TRBJ2-1,TRBV10-3,CATYGDGGEEQFF
14,few,TRBJ2-1,TRBV20-1,CSARTLQGPNEQFF
12,.,TRBJ2-1,TRBV20-1,CSAGLGGNEQFF
14,few,TRBJ1-2,TRBV2,CASSGGPIAYGYTF
15,few,TRBJ2-1,TRBV20-1,CSAATGTGGLGEQFF
13,.,.,TRBV20-1,CSARDYVGHEQYF
15,many,TRBJ2-3,TRBV13,CASSYRGMSTDTQYF
14,.,TRBJ2-3,TRBV5-6,CASRGSSGSDTQYF
16,.,TRBJ1-5,TRBV7-2,CASSFGTASSGQPQHF
13,.,TRBJ2-7,TRBV20-1,CSARVLGSGEQYF
16,few,TRBJ1-6,TRBV9,CASSGTGGLYNSPLHF
20,.,TRBJ2-3,TRBV24-1,CAASDLVRAASGRPTDTQYF
15,.,TRBJ2-7,TRBV5-5,CASSPSGEPYGEQYF
15,.,TRBJ2-5,TRBV2,CASRGPTGAEETQYF
16,.,TRBJ2-7,TRBV7-8,CASSPRASAGVDEQYF
17,few,.,TRBV7-8,CASSHTRWGLISYEQYF
16,many,TRBJ2-5,TRBV29-1,CSVQRTRGGLPETQYF
18,.,TRBJ2-3,TRBV6-5,CASSYSRDARPSTDTQYF
12,.,TRBJ2-7,TRBV20-1,CSATGQHYEQYF
15,few,TRBJ2-7,TRBV20-1,CSARDFGQGRNEQYF
12,few,TRBJ2-3,TRBV5-1,CASSADTDTQYF
14,.,TRBJ1-5,TRBV12-3/TRBV12-4,CASSPRQNTQPQHF
15,.,TRBJ2-6,TRBV7-9,CASSARGTGANVLTF
17,once,TRBJ1-1,TRBV5-1,CASSLGGGWPLNTEAFF
18,many,TRBJ2-4,TRBV14,CASSQGGDTSPQKNIQYF
15,few,TRBJ2-5,TRBV3-1,CASRDQRLAEETQYF
16,few,TRBJ2-1,TRBV6-1,CASSEGPSAGYNEQFF
14,.,TRBJ2-1,TRBV7-6,CASSPGQVYNEQFF
14,.,TRBJ2-1,TRBV6-5,CASTVSNRHNEQFF
16,.,TRBJ2-2,TRBV7-9,CASRPSGGQNTGELFF
16,.,TRBJ2-3,TRBV28,CASSLGWVVGADTQYF
15,.,TRBJ2-1,TRBV5-1,CASSLGGTSFGEQFF
13,.,TRBJ2-5,TRBV20-1,CSARATSGETQYF